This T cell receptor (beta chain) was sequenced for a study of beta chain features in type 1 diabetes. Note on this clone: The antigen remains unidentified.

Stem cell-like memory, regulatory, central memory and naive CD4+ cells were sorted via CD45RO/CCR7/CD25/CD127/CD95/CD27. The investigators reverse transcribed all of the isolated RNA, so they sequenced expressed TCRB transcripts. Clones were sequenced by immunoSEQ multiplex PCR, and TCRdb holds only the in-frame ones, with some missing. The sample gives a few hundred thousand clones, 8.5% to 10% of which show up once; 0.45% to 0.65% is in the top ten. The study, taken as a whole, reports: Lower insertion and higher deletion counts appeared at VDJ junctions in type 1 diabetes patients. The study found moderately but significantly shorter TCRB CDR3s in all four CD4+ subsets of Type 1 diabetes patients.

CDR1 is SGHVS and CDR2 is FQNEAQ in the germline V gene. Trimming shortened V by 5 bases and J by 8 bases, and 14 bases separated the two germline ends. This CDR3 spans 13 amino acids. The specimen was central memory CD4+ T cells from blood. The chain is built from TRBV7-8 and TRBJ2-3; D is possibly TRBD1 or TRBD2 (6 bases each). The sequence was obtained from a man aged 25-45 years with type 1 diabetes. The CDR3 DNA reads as TGTGCCAGCAGCCTCATGGAGGGGGGTACGCAGTATTTT. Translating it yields CASSLMEGGTQYF.